These T cell receptor beta chains were read from a single sample in a study of patients and donors after allogeneic stem cell transplantation. TCRdb re-derived calls from the RT-PCR reads in MiXCR, one entry per CDR3 protein. Of about 410,000 distinct CDR3 sequences in the sample, more than 15% were seen once. Sequenced sample: blood, either unsorted or a sorted T cell fraction (not recorded which). The receptors here all came from a human donor who was either an allogeneic HSCT recipient or a stem cell or donor lymphocyte infusion donor (not recorded which). It is not recorded whose cells these are; they may come from a transplant donor. Both conserved end residues are part of each CDR3. The D gene is left open where the match is weak. Size is omitted from some rows. Given values are once, few, many or a class for expanded clones.

size	J	D	V	DNA	CDR3
.	TRBJ2-5	.	TRBV25-1	TGTGCCAGCAGTCCGGGACCCCAAGGGACCCAGTACTTC	CASSPGPQGTQYF
many	TRBJ2-1	.	TRBV5-1	TGCGCCAGCAGCGATATTAGCCCCTCACATGAGCAGTTCTTC	CASSDISPSHEQFF
few	TRBJ1-2	.	TRBV9	TGTGCCAGCAGCGTAGTGGTGGGCTCAAACTATGGCTACACCTTC	CASSVVVGSNYGYTF
many	TRBJ1-1	.	TRBV29-1	TGCAGCGCCCATGACGCGCTGAACACTGAAGCTTTCTTT	CSAHDALNTEAFF
.	TRBJ2-1	.	TRBV30	TGTGCCTGGACTCGGACCGAAAGAGAGCAGTTCTTC	CAWTRTEREQFF
many	TRBJ2-7	.	TRBV5-6	TGTGCCAGCAGCTTAAGCGGAAACGAGCAGTACTTC	CASSLSGNEQYF
.	TRBJ1-2	.	TRBV9	TGTGCCAGCAGCGTAGGAGGCTCCAACTATGGCTACACCTTC	CASSVGGSNYGYTF
few	TRBJ2-3	.	TRBV6-5	TGTGCCAGCAGTTATAATGGGCCGATAGCTAGTACGCAGTATTTT	CASSYNGPIASTQYF
few	TRBJ1-1	TRBD1	TRBV28	TGTGCCAGCACCCGAGGGGGCCTGAACACTGAAGCTTTCTTT	CASTRGGLNTEAFF
.	TRBJ1-2	.	TRBV20-1	TGCAGTGCTAGAACAGGGCTCAGTGGCTACACCTTC	CSARTGLSGYTF
.	TRBJ2-7	TRBD1	TRBV6-1	TGTGCCAGCAGAATCCGGGACAGGGTAGGCGAGCAGTACTTC	CASRIRDRVGEQYF
few	TRBJ1-2	.	TRBV20-1	TGCAGTGCTAGAGATCGGGGCTCCGTTTATTATGGCTACACCTTC	CSARDRGSVYYGYTF
once	TRBJ2-1	.	TRBV5-4	TGTGCCAGCAGCCCACTAGGGAGCAATGAGCAGTTCTTT	CASSPLGSNEQFF
few	TRBJ2-3	TRBD2	TRBV11-2	TGTGCCAGCAGCTTAAGGGTGGGGATGACTAGCGGCACAGATACGCAGTATTTT	CASSLRVGMTSGTDTQYF
few	TRBJ2-3	.	TRBV7-6	TGTGCCAGCAGCTTAGAGACCTCTAGCGCCCCCACAGATACGCAGTATTTT	CASSLETSSAPTDTQYF
.	TRBJ2-5	.	TRBV2	TGTGCCAGCAGTGAGGCAGGCCTTCAAGAGACCCAGTACTTC	CASSEAGLQETQYF
many	TRBJ2-2	.	TRBV6-2/TRBV6-3	TGTGCCAGCAGAAGGAACACCGGGGAGCTGTTTTTT	CASRRNTGELFF
.	TRBJ2-3	TRBD2	TRBV5-1	TGCGCCAGCAGCCCAGGGACTAGCGGGAATACGCAGTATTTT	CASSPGTSGNTQYF
.	TRBJ1-2	.	TRBV6-5	TGTGCCAGCAGGAGCCCACCGGCTGGCTACACCTTC	CASRSPPAGYTF
few	TRBJ2-7	.	TRBV2	TGTGCCAGCAGTGATCCCACGATGGACGAGCAGTACTTC	CASSDPTMDEQYF
.	TRBJ2-1	.	TRBV21-1	TGTGCCAGCAGCAAATGGACCCTCTACAATGAGCAGTTCTTC	CASSKWTLYNEQFF
few	TRBJ2-1	.	TRBV10-3	TGTGCCATCAGTGAGACAGGCCGGGGAGAGCAGTTCTTC	CAISETGRGEQFF
many	TRBJ2-5	TRBD1	TRBV5-1	TGCGCCAGCAGGGGGGACAGCCCTCAAGAGACCCAGTACTTC	CASRGDSPQETQYF
.	TRBJ1-2	.	TRBV20-1	TGCAGTGCTCCAGGGACGGCTAACTATGGCTACACCTTC	CSAPGTANYGYTF
few	TRBJ2-7	.	TRBV11-3	TGTGCCAGCAGCTTAGACGGGCCCCTCGCCCCCTGGAGCGAGCAGTACTTC	CASSLDGPLAPWSEQYF
.	TRBJ2-7	.	TRBV30	TGTGCCTGGAGTGAAACCTACGAGCAGTACTTC	CAWSETYEQYF
few	TRBJ2-2	TRBD2	TRBV4-2	TGTGCCAGCAGCCAAGAAGGCGGGAGGGCGTTCGCGAACACCGGGGAGCTGTTTTTT	CASSQEGGRAFANTGELFF
.	TRBJ2-2	TRBD2	TRBV2	TGTGCCAGCAGTGAGGGAGGGGCCGGGGAGCTGTTTTTT	CASSEGGAGELFF